Presented here are 7 T cell receptor beta chains from one specimen sequenced in a study of T cell repertoires in cytomegalovirus infection. TCRdb re-derived calls from the reads in MiXCR, one entry per CDR3 protein. The sample shows 200,000 to 250,000 distinct CDR3 sequences, 22% of them seen only once. The specimen was CD8+ T cells from PBMCs. These receptors were obtained from a human donor in good health (CMV status not recorded). Some clones in this sample may be carry-over from other donors' samples.

The sample holds a few counts of this clonotype. This chain uses TRBV6-6 with TRBJ2-3; 11 bases fit TRBD2. The CDR3 totals 19 residues. Germline V lookup: CDR1 MNHNY, CDR2 SVGAGI (reference sequence). J gave up 0 bases and V 2 bases, and 10 bases lay outside the gene matches. The CDR3 protein is CASSYLGLAGGGSTDTQYF. The CDR3 DNA reads as TGTGCCAGCAGTTACCTGGGGCTAGCGGGGGGCGGGAGCACAGATACGCAGTATTTT.

The chain is built from TRBV20-1 and TRBJ2-7; possibly TRBD1 for D (8 bases). Between the trimmed V and J ends, which lost 4 bases and 7 bases, there was a span of 23 bases. In germline, CDR1 is DFQATT, CDR2 SNEGSKA (reference sequence). The CDR3 has 15 residues. The chain's CDR3 is CSANARDRTRGEQYF. CDR3 nucleotide sequence: TGCAGTGCTAACGCGCGGGACAGGACTAGGGGGGAGCAGTACTTC.

There are many counts of this clonotype. The rearrangement links TRBV7-2 to TRBJ2-7; 11 bases are a match to TRBD2. The junction had 13 bases not matched to a gene; V was cut back by 0 bases and J by 3 bases. This CDR3 comprises 19 residues. Germline V gene lookup returns CDR1 SGHTA and CDR2 FQGNSA. The CDR3 DNA sequence: TGTGCCAGCAGCTTAGCTTGGACTAGCGGGCTAAGGAGGGGCTACGAGCAGTACTTC. Translation gives CASSLAWTSGLRRGYEQYF.

This clonotype was found a few times. The chain carries TRBV29-1 and TRBJ1-2, with 8 bases identical to TRBD1. V shed 8 bases and J 8 bases; nucleotides not matched to a gene: 13. Germline CDR1 is SQVTM and CDR2 is ANQGSEA. The CDR3 runs to 13 residues. CDR3 nucleotides: TGCAGCACCGGACAGGGACTGTCCGGGGGCTACACCTTC. It yields the protein CSTGQGLSGGYTF. The full variable domain, with the rest looked up from reference TRBV29-1 and TRBJ1-2, is SAVISQKPSRDICQRGTSLTIQCQVDSQVTMMFWYRQQPGQSLTLIATANQGSEATYESGFVIDKFPISRPNLTFSTLTVSNMSPEDSSIYLCSTGQGLSGGYTFGSGTRLTVV.

This clonotype was observed at least ten times. V usage is TRBV7-2 and J usage is TRBJ2-6; D is uncertain. The CDR3 contains 17 residues. Per germline, CDR1 SGHTA and CDR2 FQGNSA. Trimming took 2 bases from V and 2 from J, leaving 13 bases between them. The CDR3 DNA reads as TGTGCCAGCAGCTTACCCCCAAGAGCCGCTGGGGCCAACGTCCTGACTTTC. Its translation is CASSLPPRAAGANVLTF.

The chain combines TRBV27 with TRBJ1-4; weak D call: TRBD1 (6 bases). Trimming shortened V by 6 bases and J by 3 bases, and 14 bases separated the two germline ends. The CDR3 runs to 15 residues. The V gene's germline CDR1 is MNHEY and CDR2 SMNVEV (reference sequence). CDR3 DNA: TGTGCCAGCAGCGATATGGGGGCGCCTAATGAAAAACTGTTTTTT. This sequence encodes CASSDMGAPNEKLFF.

The CDR3 DNA sequence: TGTGCCAGCAGCTCACCAGGGGGTATTGAAAAACTGTTTTTT. Its protein product is CASSSPGGIEKLFF. The chain recombines TRBV7-9 with TRBJ1-4, with TRBD1 identical over 7 bases. Germline CDR1 SEHNR, CDR2 FQNEAQ (reference sequence). The CDR3 runs to 14 residues. V shed 4 bases, J shed 7 bases, and the junction held 6 bases outside the gene matches.